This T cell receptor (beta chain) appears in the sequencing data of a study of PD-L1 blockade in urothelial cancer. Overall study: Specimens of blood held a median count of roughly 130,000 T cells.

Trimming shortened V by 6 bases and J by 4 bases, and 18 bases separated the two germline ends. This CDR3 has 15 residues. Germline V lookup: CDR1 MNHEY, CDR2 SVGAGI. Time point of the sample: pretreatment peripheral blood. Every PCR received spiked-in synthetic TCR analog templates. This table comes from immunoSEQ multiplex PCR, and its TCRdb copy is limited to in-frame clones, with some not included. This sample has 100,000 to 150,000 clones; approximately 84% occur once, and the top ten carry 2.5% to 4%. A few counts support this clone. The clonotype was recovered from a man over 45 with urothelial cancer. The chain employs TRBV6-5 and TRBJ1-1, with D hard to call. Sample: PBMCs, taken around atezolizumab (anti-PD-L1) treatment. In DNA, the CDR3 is TGTGCCAGCAGCCAAACCGCATTAGAGGGCACTGAAGCTTTCTTT. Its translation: CASSQTALEGTEAFF.